The rows below give T cell receptor beta chains drawn from one sample of a study of CD8+ T cells in alopecia areata. The method was immunoSEQ multiplex PCR; TCRdb's version includes in-frame clones alone and lacks a portion of them. Of over 85,000 clones detected, 50% to 75% appear once; the ten largest clones hold roughly 16%. This specimen consisted of CD8+ T cells sorted from blood, obtained at week 4, from a patient treated with tofacitinib. The origin of the receptors is a human donor with alopecia areata. The CDR3 runs from the conserved cysteine through the conserved F or W. The D gene is left open where the match is weak. The size entry is marked missing in some rows and otherwise reads once, few, many or a size class.

>-|TRBV6-5|TRBJ2-5|-
TGTGCCAGCAGTAGTTGGGGGATACAAGAGACCCAGTACTTC
CASSSWGIQETQYF
>TRBD1|TRBV28|TRBJ2-7|once
TGTGCCAGCAGCCTTACAGGGGGGAGCTCCTACGAGCAGTACTTC
CASSLTGGSSYEQYF
>-|TRBV6-6|TRBJ1-1|-
TGTGCCAGCAGTTCCCAATTGGCAGCTTTCTTT
CASSSQLAAFF
>-|TRBV6-1|TRBJ2-5|once
TGTGCCAGCAGTCAAGAGACCCAGTACTTC
CASSQETQYF
>-|TRBV4-2|TRBJ2-3|-
TGTGCCAGCAGCCAAGAGACTAGCACAGATACGCAGTATTTT
CASSQETSTDTQYF
>TRBD2|TRBV14|TRBJ2-1|-
TGTGCCAGCAGCCCTCCGGGACTAGCGTTCCATGAGCAGTTCTTC
CASSPPGLAFHEQFF
>-|TRBV29-1|TRBJ2-3|-
TGCAGCGTTGAACTAAAGGCAGATACGCAGTATTTT
CSVELKADTQYF
>TRBD1|TRBV4-3|TRBJ1-1|-
TGCGCCAGCAGCCACATTACATTAGGACAGGGCAAAAACACTGAAGCTTTCTTT
CASSHITLGQGKNTEAFF
>-|TRBV5-1|TRBJ1-1|-
TGCGCCAGCAGCTTAGCAGGGCCCAACACTGAAGCTTTCTTT
CASSLAGPNTEAFF
>TRBD2|TRBV5-1|TRBJ2-3|-
TGCGCCAGCAGCTTGGCCGGGGGGTACCTAGATACGCAGTATTTT
CASSLAGGYLDTQYF
>-|TRBV29-1|TRBJ1-3|-
TGCAGCGTTGAAAGGACGGATGGAAACACCATATATTTT
CSVERTDGNTIYF
>-|TRBV27|TRBJ2-5|-
TGTGCCAGCAGTTTCCAGCGTGAGACCCAGTACTTC
CASSFQRETQYF
>TRBD1|TRBV7-9|TRBJ2-7|-
TGTGCCAGCAGCTTGGACAGGGTCCGCGAGCAGTACTTC
CASSLDRVREQYF
>-|TRBV5-1|TRBJ2-7|-
TGCGCCAGCAGCAAAGACCGGGACTCCTACGAGCAGTACTTC
CASSKDRDSYEQYF
>-|TRBV30|TRBJ1-1|-
TGTGCCTGGAGTATCCGTAGGACTGAAGCTTTCTTT
CAWSIRRTEAFF
>TRBD1|TRBV25-1|TRBJ2-3|-
TGTGCCAGCAGTGGAACAGGGGCTTCGGGCACAGATACGCAGTATTTT
CASSGTGASGTDTQYF
>-|TRBV7-9|TRBJ2-2|few
TGTGCCAGCAGCCAGTACGAGCCGAACACCGGGGAGCTGTTTTTT
CASSQYEPNTGELFF
>TRBD1|TRBV16|TRBJ1-2|-
TGTGCCAGCAGCCAAGGTCTGGACAGGGGGCCTGGTGGCTACACCTTC
CASSQGLDRGPGGYTF
>-|TRBV5-1|TRBJ1-4|-
TGCGCCAGCAGCTTCACGGGGCGCTCGGCTAATGAAAAACTGTTTTTT
CASSFTGRSANEKLFF
>-|TRBV27|TRBJ2-2|-
TGTGCCAGCAGTTTATCCGGGGGATGGGGGGAGCTGTTTTTT
CASSLSGGWGELFF
>-|TRBV20-1|TRBJ2-1|-
TGCAGTGCTACTGAGAGCAGGCAGGTCTTC
CSATESRQVF
>TRBD1|TRBV11-2|TRBJ2-2|few
TGTGCCAGCAGCTTAGTTGGACAGGGAGTGGCGGAGCTGTTTTTT
CASSLVGQGVAELFF
>-|TRBV4-1|TRBJ2-1|-
TGCGCCAGCAGCCGGACTGTTGGGCAGACCCAATTCAATGAGCAGTTCTTC
CASSRTVGQTQFNEQFF
>-|TRBV27|TRBJ2-7|-
TGTGCCAGCAGTCTATCCAGGGGAAACTACGAGCAGTACTTC
CASSLSRGNYEQYF
>-|TRBV10-3|TRBJ2-1|-
TGTGCCATCAGTGGTTGGCAGTTCTTC
CAISGWQFF
>TRBD1|TRBV4-1|TRBJ1-2|-
TGCGCCAGCAGGTCACAGGGGGCTGGTGGCTACACCTTC
CASRSQGAGGYTF
>TRBD1|TRBV2|TRBJ2-1|-
TGTGCCAGCTCGCCCGGGACAGGGCTCGGTGAGCAGTTCTTC
CASSPGTGLGEQFF
>-|TRBV15|TRBJ1-1|-
TGTGCCACCAGCAGAGATCTGCAGGGGAACACTGAAGCTTTCTTT
CATSRDLQGNTEAFF
>-|TRBV14|TRBJ2-7|-
TGTGCCAGCAGCCAAGATGGGGGACTCGAGCAGTACTTC
CASSQDGGLEQYF
>-|TRBV7-9|TRBJ2-7|-
TGTGCCAGCAGCCCCCAGGACAGCAGCACCTACGAGCAGTACTTC
CASSPQDSSTYEQYF
>TRBD1|TRBV6-5|TRBJ1-2|few
TGTGCCAGCAGTTACTACAGGGGTAATGGCTACACCTTC
CASSYYRGNGYTF
>-|TRBV7-9|TRBJ2-2|few
TGTGCCAGCAGCCCCCTGGCGGGGTTTACCGGGGAGCTGTTTTTT
CASSPLAGFTGELFF
>-|TRBV19|TRBJ1-1|-
TGTGCCAGTAGGATCAGTGGTGAAGCTTTCTTT
CASRISGEAFF
>TRBD2|TRBV7-8|TRBJ2-2|-
TGTGCCAGCAGCTTAGCGGTGCTAGCGGGAGGGCCTGGGCCCGGGGAGCTGTTTTTT
CASSLAVLAGGPGPGELFF
>-|TRBV6-5|TRBJ1-1|-
TGTGCCAGCAGTCTTCAGGGCACTGAAGCTTTCTTT
CASSLQGTEAFF
>-|TRBV5-6|TRBJ2-2|few
TGTGCCAGCAGCTTGGACTCAGGGGGGACCGGGGAGCTGTTTTTT
CASSLDSGGTGELFF
>-|TRBV29-1|TRBJ2-1|few
TGCAGCGTTTCGGCAGGGGAGAGGAATGAGCAGTTCTTC
CSVSAGERNEQFF
>-|TRBV18|TRBJ2-7|-
TGTGCCAGCTCACCTACCACAGAGGAAGTTTACGAGCAGTACTTC
CASSPTTEEVYEQYF
>-|TRBV29-1|TRBJ2-5|few
TGCAGCGTCGGGCTTGGGGGAGGAGAAGAGACCCAGTACTTC
CSVGLGGGEETQYF
>-|TRBV30|TRBJ1-1|-
TGTGCCTGGAGTGTAATGGGGGGCATGGACACTGAAGCTTTCTTT
CAWSVMGGMDTEAFF
>-|TRBV6-5|TRBJ2-5|-
TGTGCCAGCAGTCAGGATGGGGGGGCGTGGACCCAGTACTTC
CASSQDGGAWTQYF
>TRBD2|TRBV6-5|TRBJ2-2|-
TGTGCCGGAGGAGCGGGGTCTGGCACCGGGGAGCTGTTTTTT
CAGGAGSGTGELFF
>-|TRBV4-3|TRBJ2-1|-
TGCGCCAGCAGCCAAGATGGTACTCAAAGGACCGAGCAGTTCTTC
CASSQDGTQRTEQFF
>-|TRBV7-7|TRBJ2-3|-
TGTGCCAGCAGCTTAGCCTCTACTAGCACAGATACGCAGTATTTT
CASSLASTSTDTQYF
>-|TRBV4-1|TRBJ2-1|-
TGCGCCAGCAGCCAAGTCTCACACGACAATGAGCAGTTCTTC
CASSQVSHDNEQFF
>-|TRBV7-2|TRBJ1-1|-
TGTGCCAGCAGCTTATGGACGAACACTGAAGCTTTCTTT
CASSLWTNTEAFF
>TRBD1|TRBV27|TRBJ2-7|-
TGTGCCAGCAGTGAAATGGGGACAGCCTACGAGCAGTACTTC
CASSEMGTAYEQYF
>-|TRBV5-6|TRBJ1-2|-
TGTGCCAGCAGCTTGGCCGGAGGAAGCCATGGCTACACCTTC
CASSLAGGSHGYTF